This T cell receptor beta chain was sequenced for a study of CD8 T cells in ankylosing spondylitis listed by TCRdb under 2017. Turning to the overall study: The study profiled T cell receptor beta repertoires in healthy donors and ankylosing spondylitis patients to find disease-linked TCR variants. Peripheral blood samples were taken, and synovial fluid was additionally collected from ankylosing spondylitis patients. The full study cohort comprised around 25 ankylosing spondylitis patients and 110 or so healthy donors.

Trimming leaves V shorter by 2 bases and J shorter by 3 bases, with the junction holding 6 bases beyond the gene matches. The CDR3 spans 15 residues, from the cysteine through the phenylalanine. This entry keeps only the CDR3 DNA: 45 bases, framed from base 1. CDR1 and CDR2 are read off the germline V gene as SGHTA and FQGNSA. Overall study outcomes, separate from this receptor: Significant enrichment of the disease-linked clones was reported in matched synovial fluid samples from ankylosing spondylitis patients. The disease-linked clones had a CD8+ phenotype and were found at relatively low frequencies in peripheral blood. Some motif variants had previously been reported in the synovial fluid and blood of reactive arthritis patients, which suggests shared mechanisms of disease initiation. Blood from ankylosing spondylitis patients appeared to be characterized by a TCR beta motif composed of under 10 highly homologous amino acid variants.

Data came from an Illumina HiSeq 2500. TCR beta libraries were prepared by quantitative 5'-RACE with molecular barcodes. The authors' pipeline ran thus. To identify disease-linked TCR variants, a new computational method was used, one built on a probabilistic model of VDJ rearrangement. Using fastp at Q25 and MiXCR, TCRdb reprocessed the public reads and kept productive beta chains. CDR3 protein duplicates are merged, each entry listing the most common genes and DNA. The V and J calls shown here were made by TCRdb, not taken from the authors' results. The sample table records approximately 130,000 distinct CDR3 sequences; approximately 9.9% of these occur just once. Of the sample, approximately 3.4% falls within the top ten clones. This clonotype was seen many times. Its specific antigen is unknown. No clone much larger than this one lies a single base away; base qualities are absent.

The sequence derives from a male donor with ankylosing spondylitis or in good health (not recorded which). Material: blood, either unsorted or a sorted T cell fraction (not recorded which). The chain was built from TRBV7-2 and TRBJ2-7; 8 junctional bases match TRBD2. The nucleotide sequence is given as TGTGCCAGCAGCTTAAGCGGGAGCAATTTCTACGAGCAGTACTTC. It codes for CASSLSGSNFYEQYF.